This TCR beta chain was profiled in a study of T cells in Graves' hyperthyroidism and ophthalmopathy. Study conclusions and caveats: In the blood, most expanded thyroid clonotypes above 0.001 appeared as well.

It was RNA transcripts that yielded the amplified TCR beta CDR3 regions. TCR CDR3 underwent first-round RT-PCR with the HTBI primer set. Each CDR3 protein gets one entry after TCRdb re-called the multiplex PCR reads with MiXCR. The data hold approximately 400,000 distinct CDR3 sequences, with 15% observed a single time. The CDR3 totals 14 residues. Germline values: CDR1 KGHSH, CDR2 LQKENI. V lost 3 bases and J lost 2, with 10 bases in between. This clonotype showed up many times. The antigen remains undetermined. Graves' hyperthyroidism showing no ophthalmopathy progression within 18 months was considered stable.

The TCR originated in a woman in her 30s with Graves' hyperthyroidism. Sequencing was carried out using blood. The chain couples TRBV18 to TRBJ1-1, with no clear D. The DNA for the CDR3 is TGTGCCAGCTCACCGTTTCCGGGAAACACTGAAGCTTTCTTT. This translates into CASSPFPGNTEAFF.